A selection of T cell receptor beta chains follows, all from one sample in a study of identical twins. MiXCR, applied by TCRdb to the 5' RACE reads, yields one record per CDR3 protein. The sample yields 500,000 to 600,000 distinct CDR3 sequences, 22% seen once. These same records also appear under a second study, on T cells expressing NK-cell markers.

Sequencing was carried out using CD4+ T cells sorted from blood. Receptors were obtained from a young woman in good health. The CDR3 runs from the conserved cysteine through the conserved F or W. Each record gives: V gene, J gene, D gene, CDR3 length, clone size, CDR3 protein, CDR3 DNA. A D gene is named only where the DNA matches it firmly. Expanded clones are given a class, and other clones once, few, many or no size at all.

TRBV20-1	TRBJ2-1	-	13	few	CSAGLQVYNEQFF	TGCAGTGCTGGACTACAGGTCTACAATGAGCAGTTCTTC
TRBV7-2	TRBJ2-2	-	16	-	CASSPTGVVITGELFF	TGTGCCAGCAGCCCCACTGGGGTTGTAATCACCGGGGAGCTGTTTTTT
TRBV12-3/TRBV12-4	TRBJ2-2	TRBD2	14	few	CASSPSGRTGELFF	TGTGCCAGCAGCCCTAGCGGGAGGACCGGGGAGCTGTTTTTT
TRBV9	TRBJ2-1	TRBD2	14	few	CASSVVGGSDEQFF	TGTGCCAGCAGCGTAGTGGGCGGGAGCGATGAGCAGTTCTTC
TRBV6-8	TRBJ2-1	-	15	-	CASRPGTGKVYEQFF	TGTGCCAGCAGACCCGGGACTGGGAAGGTATATGAGCAGTTCTTC
TRBV3-1	TRBJ2-2	-	14	-	CASSQPLASGELFF	TGTGCCAGCAGCCAGCCTCTAGCGAGCGGGGAGCTGTTTTTT
TRBV12-3/TRBV12-4	TRBJ2-7	-	15	few	CASSLAPEAFYEQYF	TGTGCCAGCAGTTTAGCGCCCGAGGCTTTCTACGAGCAGTACTTC
TRBV20-1	TRBJ2-7	TRBD2	16	-	CSASGTSGRSSYEQYF	TGCAGTGCTAGCGGGACTAGCGGTAGGAGCTCCTACGAGCAGTACTTC
TRBV5-1	TRBJ2-7	TRBD1	15	few	CASSRFTGEMSEQYF	TGCGCCAGCAGCCGGTTTACAGGGGAAATGAGCGAGCAGTACTTC
TRBV7-9	TRBJ2-3	TRBD2	16	-	CASSRGLREGTDTQYF	TGTGCCAGCAGCCGGGGGCTGCGGGAGGGCACAGATACGCAGTATTTT
TRBV30	TRBJ2-7	-	11	many	CAWSWGGEQYF	TGTGCCTGGAGTTGGGGCGGGGAGCAGTACTTC
TRBV18	TRBJ1-2	-	14	-	CASSPPGLGGGYTF	TGTGCCAGCTCACCACCGGGACTGGGAGGTGGCTACACCTTC
TRBV6-5	TRBJ2-3	TRBD2	15	few	CASSYAGLAGDTQYF	TGTGCCAGCAGTTACGCGGGACTAGCGGGAGATACGCAGTATTTT
TRBV12-3/TRBV12-4	TRBJ2-7	TRBD1	14	-	CASSVKQGEYEQYF	TGTGCCAGCAGTGTTAAACAGGGGGAGTACGAGCAGTACTTC
TRBV20-1	TRBJ1-2	-	14	-	CSARPHPANYGYTF	TGCAGTGCTAGACCGCACCCGGCTAACTATGGCTACACCTTC
TRBV20-1	TRBJ1-4	-	14	-	CSAPDEGGNEKLFF	TGCAGTGCCCCGGATGAGGGAGGGAATGAAAAACTGTTTTTT
TRBV7-2	TRBJ2-1	-	16	-	CASSFTSRAGDNEQFF	TGTGCCAGCAGCTTTACGTCGCGAGCGGGTGACAATGAGCAGTTCTTC
TRBV12-3/TRBV12-4	TRBJ2-7	-	14	many	CASRPYMGRYEQYF	TGTGCCAGCAGACCGTATATGGGGAGGTACGAGCAGTACTTC
TRBV20-1	TRBJ2-2	-	15	few	CSARVGGFDTGELFF	TGCAGTGCTAGAGTCGGCGGATTCGACACCGGGGAGCTGTTTTTT
TRBV2	TRBJ1-1	-	11	few	CASRDNTEAFF	TGTGCCAGCAGGGATAACACTGAAGCTTTCTTT
TRBV12-3/TRBV12-4	TRBJ2-2	TRBD2	16	many	CASSSTSGRKTGELFF	TGTGCCAGCAGTTCCACTAGCGGGAGGAAGACCGGGGAGCTGTTTTTT
TRBV11-2	TRBJ2-7	-	12	few	CASSLVKGEQYF	TGTGCCAGCAGCTTAGTGAAGGGCGAGCAGTACTTC
TRBV6-1	TRBJ1-6	-	15	few	CASSLRPHDNSPLHF	TGTGCCAGCAGCCTGCGGCCCCACGATAATTCACCCCTCCACTTT
TRBV7-7	TRBJ2-5	TRBD1	14	few	CALRDRGRVKTQYF	TGTGCTTTGCGGGACAGGGGGCGCGTGAAGACCCAGTACTTC
TRBV20-1	TRBJ2-7	TRBD1	15	-	CSANVAGQGIYEQYF	TGCAGTGCCAACGTCGCAGGACAGGGAATTTACGAGCAGTACTTC
TRBV12-3/TRBV12-4	TRBJ2-7	TRBD1	15	many	CASSSNGQGRYEQYF	TGTGCCAGCAGTTCAAATGGACAGGGACGATACGAGCAGTACTTC
TRBV6-6	TRBJ1-1	-	10	many	CATRNAEAFF	TGTGCCACCCGAAACGCTGAAGCTTTCTTT
TRBV29-1	TRBJ2-7	TRBD1	12	-	CSVRPGGYEQYF	TGCAGCGTCCGGCCAGGGGGCTACGAGCAGTACTTC
TRBV6-2/TRBV6-3	TRBJ1-5	-	16	-	CASSYSNSRSNQPQHF	TGTGCCAGCAGTTACTCGAACTCACGGAGCAATCAGCCCCAGCATTTT
TRBV12-3/TRBV12-4	TRBJ2-7	-	15	-	CASSWRTGLSYEQYF	TGTGCCAGCAGTTGGAGAACAGGGCTATCCTACGAGCAGTACTTC
TRBV9	TRBJ2-7	-	17	-	CASSVDYGAGRVNEQYF	TGTGCCAGCAGCGTAGATTACGGGGCGGGAAGAGTAAACGAGCAGTACTTC
TRBV10-3	TRBJ2-7	TRBD1	17	-	CAIGSEDRRPISYEQYF	TGTGCCATCGGGAGTGAGGACAGGCGACCGATTTCCTACGAGCAGTACTTC
TRBV25-1	TRBJ1-1	-	15	-	CASSDSRKGNTEAFF	TGTGCCAGCAGTGACTCCCGTAAGGGGAACACTGAAGCTTTCTTT
TRBV7-2	TRBJ2-7	-	14	-	CASSRDRISYEQYF	TGTGCCAGCAGCCGTGACAGAATCTCCTACGAGCAGTACTTC
TRBV20-1	TRBJ2-5	TRBD2	16	few	CSARGTSGAPRETQYF	TGCAGTGCTAGAGGCACTAGCGGGGCGCCTCGAGAGACCCAGTACTTC
TRBV5-1	TRBJ2-1	-	14	-	CASSLALDYNEQFF	TGCGCCAGCAGCTTGGCACTAGATTACAATGAGCAGTTCTTC
TRBV6-7	TRBJ2-1	TRBD2	16	-	CASSPPGGTHGDEQFF	TGTGCCAGCAGTCCCCCCGGGGGGACCCACGGGGATGAGCAGTTCTTC
TRBV6-1	TRBJ2-7	-	14	-	CASSEGGLSYEQYF	TGTGCCAGCAGTGAAGGGGGCCTCTCCTACGAGCAGTACTTC
TRBV27	TRBJ1-2	TRBD1	13	-	CASSGQGDYGYTF	TGTGCCAGCAGTGGACAGGGCGACTATGGCTACACCTTC
TRBV20-1	TRBJ2-4	-	11	-	CSARGANIQYF	TGCAGTGCTAGGGGAGCTAACATTCAGTACTTC
TRBV20-1	TRBJ2-7	-	12	once	CSASASSYEQYF	TGCAGTGCTAGTGCAAGCTCCTACGAGCAGTACTTC
TRBV2	TRBJ2-7	-	13	-	CASNQGYSYEQYF	TGTGCCAGCAATCAGGGTTACTCGTACGAGCAGTACTTC
TRBV11-2	TRBJ2-7	-	11	few	CASSTVYEQYF	TGTGCCAGCAGTACGGTTTACGAGCAGTACTTC
TRBV4-2	TRBJ2-7	-	14	-	CASSQAAPSYEQYF	TGTGCCAGCAGCCAGGCAGCCCCCTCCTACGAGCAGTACTTC
TRBV10-1	TRBJ2-5	-	13	many	CASSDAAQETQYF	TGCGCCAGCAGTGATGCAGCCCAAGAGACCCAGTACTTC
TRBV6-1	TRBJ2-6	-	15	few	CASKGRGSGANVLTF	TGTGCCAGCAAAGGCAGGGGCTCTGGGGCCAACGTCCTGACTTTC
TRBV15	TRBJ2-6	-	16	-	CATSRNNLGGANVLTF	TGTGCCACCAGCAGGAATAACTTGGGTGGGGCCAACGTCCTGACTTTC
TRBV30	TRBJ2-1	-	13	-	CAWSAQIGNEQFF	TGTGCCTGGAGTGCCCAAATAGGTAATGAGCAGTTCTTC
TRBV5-4	TRBJ1-2	-	17	-	CASSLGLAQRTNYGYTF	TGTGCCAGCAGCTTGGGACTCGCGCAGCGCACTAACTATGGCTACACCTTC